These 28 T cell receptor beta chains originate from one sample sequenced in a study of identical twins. TCRdb reprocessed the 5' RACE reads with MiXCR, giving one entry per CDR3 protein. This table holds 450,000 or so distinct CDR3 sequences, about 14% found once. The sample also formed part of further work on yellow fever vaccine responses in identical twins.

The sequencing input was CD4+ T cells sorted from blood. The receptors here all came from a woman younger than 30 in good health.

The chain is built from TRBV11-2 and TRBJ2-7; 7 nucleotides match TRBD2. Unmatched junction bases numbered 17, after V lost 3 bases and J lost 0 bases. The CDR3 extends over 19 amino acids. Germline V gene sequence: CDR1 SGHAT, CDR2 FQNNGV. CDR3 region: CASSFIGRGGLSSSYEQYF. CDR3 DNA sequence: TGTGCCAGCAGCTTTATAGGCCGCGGGGGACTTTCTAGCTCCTACGAGCAGTACTTC. Based on the CDR3 plus reference TRBV11-2 and TRBJ2-7, the full variable domain is EAGVAQSPRYKIIEKRQSVAFWCNPISGHATLYWYQQILGQGPKLLIQFQNNGVVDDSQLPKDRFSAERLKGVDSTLKIQPAKLEDSAVYLCASSFIGRGGLSSSYEQYFGPGTRLTVT.

The chain joins TRBV6-2 or TRBV6-3 to TRBJ2-1; D gene ambiguous. Germline lookup yields CDR1 MNHEY and CDR2 SVGEGT. Trimming took off 4 bases at V and 1 base at J, with 8 bases between the two ends. This CDR3 spans 14 amino acids. DNA of the CDR3: TGTGCCAGCAGTTGGGCTCGATCCTACAATGAGCAGTTCTTC. Translation: CASSWARSYNEQFF.

The J gene is TRBJ2-5, the V gene TRBV7-2; tentatively, D is TRBD1 or TRBD2 (5 bases each). V was cut by 1 base and J by 9 bases, with 15 bases left in between. The V gene's germline CDR1 is SGHTA and CDR2 FQGNSA. This CDR3 spans 14 amino acids. The CDR3 nucleotides read TGTGCCAGCAGCTTAGGAGGGGCTTCCCCCCCCCAGTACTTC. This translates into CASSLGGASPPQYF.

This clonotype was detected only a few times. The CDR3 DNA follows: TGTGCCAGCAGCCAGTGGGACAGGGATAACGAGCAGTACTTC. It encodes CASSQWDRDNEQYF. The V gene is TRBV3-1, the J gene TRBJ2-7; 9 bases line up with TRBD1. V shed 3 bases and J 5 bases; nucleotides not matched to a gene: 5. The germline V gene encodes CDR1 LGHDT and CDR2 YNNKEL (reference sequence). This CDR3 region has 14 residues.

This clonotype was seen at least ten times. V usage is TRBV28 and J usage is TRBJ2-6; D gene uncertain. The CDR3 is 15 amino acids. V gave up 7 bases and J gave up 2 bases, with 12 bases separating them. CDR1 and CDR2 from the germline V gene are MDHEN and SYDVKM. The CDR3: CASNPALTGANVLTF. The CDR3 nucleotides are TGTGCCAGCAATCCAGCCTTAACTGGGGCCAACGTCCTGACTTTC.

The chain employs TRBV27 and TRBJ2-6; D is unclear. Trimming stripped 10 bases from V and 0 bases from J, with 19 bases between. Germline V CDR1 and CDR2: MNHEY, SMNVEV (reference sequence). This CDR3 contains 17 residues. In DNA, the CDR3 is TGTGCCACCGTCGGTCCCGGAGTACCCTCTGGGGCCAACGTCCTGACTTTC. This encodes CATVGPGVPSGANVLTF. Complete variable domain (other parts from reference TRBV27 and TRBJ2-6): EAQVTQNPRYLITVTGKKLTVTCSQNMNHEYMSWYRQDPGLGLRQIYYSMNVEVTDKGDVPEGYKVSRKEKRNFPLILESPSPNQTSLYFCATVGPGVPSGANVLTFGAGSRLTVL.

This chain links TRBV5-6 with TRBJ2-2; D might be TRBD2 (5 bases). From germline, CDR1 is SGHDT and CDR2 YYEEEE. Deletions cut 2 bases from V and 14 bases from J, with 16 bases between. The CDR3 is 13 residues long. The CDR3 DNA reads TGTGCCAGCAGCTTCGGTAGGAGTAGCGCCCTGTTTTTT. This translates into CASSFGRSSALFF.

This rearrangement joins TRBV30 to TRBJ1-2; the D is unclear. CDR1 and CDR2 from the germline V gene are GTSNPN and SVGIG (reference sequence). The V end was cut by 8 bases, the J end by 0 bases, with 7 bases between. The CDR3 extends over 11 amino acids. The CDR3 spells CANRANYGYTF. DNA for the CDR3: TGTGCCAACAGAGCTAACTATGGCTACACCTTC.

This clonotype was found a few times. V is TRBV7-9 and J is TRBJ2-2; 8 bases are shared with TRBD1. The germline CDR1 and CDR2 sequences are SEHNR and FQNEAQ (reference sequence). The CDR3 runs 17 residues. V was pared by 1 base and J by 1 base, with 5 bases of the junction left unmatched. The CDR3 loop is CASSLGTGTGNTGELFF. DNA of the CDR3: TGTGCCAGCAGCTTAGGCACCGGGACAGGGAACACCGGGGAGCTGTTTTTT. Looking up the rest from reference TRBV7-9 and TRBJ2-2 gives the full variable domain: DTGVSQNPRHKITKRGQNVTFRCDPISEHNRLYWYRQTLGQGPEFLTYFQNEAQLEKSRLLSDRFSAERPKGSFSTLEIQRTEQGDSAMYLCASSLGTGTGNTGELFFGEGSRLTVL.

This clonotype has a single count. V usage is TRBV29-1 and J usage is TRBJ1-1; perhaps TRBD1 as D (5 bases). Trimming removed 7 bases at V and 0 bases at J, with 9 bases between. The CDR3 runs 12 residues. Germline V gives CDR1 SQVTM, CDR2 ANQGSEA. CDR3 coding DNA: TGCAGCGCCGGGACGGTGAACACTGAAGCTTTCTTT. Encoded protein: CSAGTVNTEAFF. Complete variable domain (other parts from reference TRBV29-1 and TRBJ1-1): SAVISQKPSRDICQRGTSLTIQCQVDSQVTMMFWYRQQPGQSLTLIATANQGSEATYESGFVIDKFPISRPNLTFSTLTVSNMSPEDSSIYLCSAGTVNTEAFFGQGTRLTVV.

This clonotype came up a few times. V usage is TRBV29-1 and J usage is TRBJ2-2; TRBD1 matches at 9 bases. Germline assignment: CDR1 SQVTM and CDR2 ANQGSEA. The V segment lost 6 bases and the J segment 6 bases; nucleotides outside the gene matches: 5. The CDR3 spans 13 residues. The CDR3 loop is CSVRGTGPGELFF. The CDR3 bases are TGCAGCGTCCGTGGGACAGGGCCCGGGGAGCTGTTTTTT.

This clonotype has a handful of counts. The chain couples TRBV12-3 or TRBV12-4 to TRBJ2-7; possibly TRBD1 for D (6 bases). CDR3 size: 15 residues. Trimming took off 6 bases at V and 0 bases at J, with 15 bases between the two ends. CDR3 sequence (DNA): TGTGCCAGCAGCCCGGGACAAGAAGCCTCCTACGAGCAGTACTTC. Translated: CASSPGQEASYEQYF.

This clonotype came up a few times. J is TRBJ2-1 and V is TRBV29-1; D remains unclear. CDR1 and CDR2 from the germline V gene are SQVTM and ANQGSEA. Trimming took 4 bases from V and 5 from J, leaving 9 bases between them. There are 12 residues in the CDR3. The CDR3 nucleotides read TGCAGCGTTGTCGTTGGACACAATGAGCAGTTCTTC. Protein product: CSVVVGHNEQFF.

The genes are TRBV20-1 and TRBJ2-7; TRBD1 aligns across 8 bases. Germline trimming cut 5 bases from V and 0 bases from J; bases unmatched to any gene: 6. The germline CDR1 and CDR2 sequences are DFQATT and SNEGSKA (reference sequence). The CDR3 length is 14 residues. The CDR3 coding sequence is TGCAGTGCTTCGACCGGGACAGGCTCCTACGAGCAGTACTTC. It encodes CSASTGTGSYEQYF.

This chain joins TRBV28 and TRBJ2-1, with 10 bases matching TRBD1. This CDR3 contains 16 residues. V was pared by 2 bases and J by 6 bases, with 7 bases of the junction left unmatched. Germline CDR1 and CDR2: MDHEN and SYDVKM. The CDR3 sequence: CASSLRRTGGGNEQFF. Written as DNA, the CDR3 is TGTGCCAGCAGTTTACGTCGGACAGGGGGTGGCAATGAGCAGTTCTTC.

A few counts support this clonotype. This chain joins TRBV20-1 and TRBJ2-5; possible D gene TRBD2, 6 bases. The CDR3 is made up of 15 amino acids. Trimming stripped 0 bases from V and 5 bases from J, with 16 bases between. CDR1 is DFQATT and CDR2 is SNEGSKA in the germline V gene (reference sequence). CDR3 sequence reads: CSARERSRGRETQYF. The DNA for the CDR3 is TGCAGTGCTAGAGAAAGGTCGCGGGGCCGCGAGACCCAGTACTTC.

The CDR3 nucleotides are TGTGCCAGCAGTTACCGGGACAAAACCTACGAGCAGTACTTC. It specifies CASSYRDKTYEQYF. V usage is TRBV6-5 and J usage is TRBJ2-7; D is perhaps TRBD1 (6 bases). Germline V lookup: CDR1 MNHEY, CDR2 SVGAGI. The CDR3 extends over 14 amino acids. Trimming left V 2 bases short and J 2 bases short, with 10 bases between.

The rearrangement uses TRBV7-9 and TRBJ2-2; D might be TRBD1 (6 bases). There are 14 residues in the CDR3. Germline CDR1 reads SEHNR; CDR2 reads FQNEAQ (reference sequence). V shed 5 bases and J shed 7 bases, with 14 bases lying between them. The DNA for the CDR3 is TGTGCCAGCAGCCTGGCAGGGGAGAGCGGGGAGCTGTTTTTT. Amino acids: CASSLAGESGELFF.

This clonotype was counted only a few times. The V call is TRBV7-3, the J call TRBJ2-5, with a weak D call TRBD2 (7 bases). Trimming pared 2 bases from V and 1 base from J, leaving 11 bases between. This CDR3 comprises 15 residues. Germline lookup yields CDR1 SGHTA and CDR2 FQGTGA. The DNA for the CDR3 is TGTGCCAGCAGCTTACGAGGGGGGGCCCAAGAGACCCAGTACTTC. Translation gives CASSLRGGAQETQYF. Full variable domain (outside the CDR3, taken from reference TRBV7-3 and TRBJ2-5): GAGVSQTPSNKVTEKGKYVELRCDPISGHTALYWYRQSLGQGPEFLIYFQGTGAADDSGLPNDRFFAVRPEGSVSTLKIQRTERGDSAVYLCASSLRGGAQETQYFGPGTRLLVL.

This chain joins TRBV20-1 and TRBJ2-2, with 7 bases lining up with TRBD1. The V gene end was trimmed by 5 bases and the J gene end by 3 bases; junction bases not matched to a gene: 3. Per germline, CDR1 DFQATT and CDR2 SNEGSKA (reference sequence). The CDR3 extends over 13 amino acids. CDR3 nucleotide sequence: TGCAGTGCTCCCGGGACAGACACCGGGGAGCTGTTTTTT. Its translation is CSAPGTDTGELFF.

This clonotype has only a few counts. The chain has TRBV6-1 and TRBJ2-1; possible D gene TRBD1, 6 bases. Germline V gene sequence: CDR1 MNHNS, CDR2 SASEGT. V shed 6 bases and J shed 7 bases, with 13 bases lying between them. This CDR3 has 13 amino acids. CDR3 bases: TGTGCCAGCAGAAAAGGGGGTGGGAATGAGCAGTTCTTC. Its translation is CASRKGGGNEQFF.

The chain recombines TRBV20-1 with TRBJ2-7, with 10 bases identical to TRBD2. V lost 3 bases, J lost 4 bases, and 0 bases stayed unmatched. The CDR3 is 12 residues long. The germline CDR1 and CDR2 sequences are DFQATT and SNEGSKA (reference sequence). The chain's CDR3 is CSASSGGYEQYF. The CDR3 region has the DNA TGCAGTGCTAGTAGCGGGGGGTACGAGCAGTACTTC.

This clonotype was seen many times. The chain recombines TRBV7-9 with TRBJ1-1; the D is unclear. Looked up from germline, CDR1 is SEHNR and CDR2 is FQNEAQ (reference sequence). V dropped 2 bases and J dropped 3 bases, with 7 bases sitting between them. The CDR3 covers 13 residues. The CDR3 DNA is TGTGCCAGCAGCTTAAAGCGGGACACTGAAGCTTTCTTT. Its protein is CASSLKRDTEAFF. The whole variable domain, filled in from reference TRBV7-9 and TRBJ1-1, reads DTGVSQNPRHKITKRGQNVTFRCDPISEHNRLYWYRQTLGQGPEFLTYFQNEAQLEKSRLLSDRFSAERPKGSFSTLEIQRTEQGDSAMYLCASSLKRDTEAFFGQGTRLTVV.

This clonotype showed up just a few times. The chain uses TRBV18 and TRBJ2-7, with 7 bases matching TRBD1. CDR3 size: 16 residues. Per the germline V gene, CDR1 is KGHSH and CDR2 is LQKENI. J gave up 2 bases and V 1 base, and 8 bases lay outside the gene matches. DNA for the CDR3: TGTGCCAGCTCACCACTTCCCGGGACAGCGACCTACGAGCAGTACTTC. It yields the protein CASSPLPGTATYEQYF.

This clonotype was detected only a few times. For the CDR3, the DNA is TGTGCCAGCAGACTTCAACCGAACACCGGGGAGCTGTTTTTT. This codes for CASRLQPNTGELFF. V usage is TRBV3-1 and J usage is TRBJ2-2; no definite D call. Germline CDR1 is LGHDT and CDR2 is YNNKEL (reference sequence). This CDR3 has 14 residues. The germline V and J ends were trimmed by 6 bases and 0 bases, with 8 bases remaining between them.

This clonotype occurred a few times. V usage is TRBV6-2 or TRBV6-3 and J usage is TRBJ2-5; weak D call: TRBD2 (5 bases). Germline V gene sequence: CDR1 MNHEY, CDR2 SVGEGT. This CDR3 has 15 residues. Trimming stripped 5 bases from V and 5 bases from J, with 18 bases between. CDR3 loop: CASSTPRVAGETQYF. The CDR3 nucleotides read TGTGCCAGCAGTACGCCCCGGGTGGCGGGCGAGACCCAGTACTTC.

CDR3: CASSYRSGVADTQYF. The CDR3 DNA reads as TGTGCCAGCAGCTACAGGAGTGGGGTTGCAGATACGCAGTATTTT. This chain joins TRBV7-2 and TRBJ2-3; weak D call: TRBD1 (5 bases). V shed 4 bases and J shed 4 bases, with 15 bases lying between them. The CDR3 length is 15 residues. Looked up from germline, CDR1 is SGHTA and CDR2 is FQGNSA.

The V call is TRBV20-1, the J call TRBJ2-7; D tentatively reads TRBD1 or TRBD2 (7 bases each). Trimming took off 6 bases at V and 6 bases at J, with 24 bases between the two ends. The CDR3 is 15 amino acids. The germline V gene encodes CDR1 DFQATT and CDR2 SNEGSKA (reference sequence). CDR3: CSAPGGAGGNVEQYF. The CDR3 DNA follows: TGCAGTGCCCCTGGGGGGGCAGGGGGTAACGTCGAGCAGTACTTC.